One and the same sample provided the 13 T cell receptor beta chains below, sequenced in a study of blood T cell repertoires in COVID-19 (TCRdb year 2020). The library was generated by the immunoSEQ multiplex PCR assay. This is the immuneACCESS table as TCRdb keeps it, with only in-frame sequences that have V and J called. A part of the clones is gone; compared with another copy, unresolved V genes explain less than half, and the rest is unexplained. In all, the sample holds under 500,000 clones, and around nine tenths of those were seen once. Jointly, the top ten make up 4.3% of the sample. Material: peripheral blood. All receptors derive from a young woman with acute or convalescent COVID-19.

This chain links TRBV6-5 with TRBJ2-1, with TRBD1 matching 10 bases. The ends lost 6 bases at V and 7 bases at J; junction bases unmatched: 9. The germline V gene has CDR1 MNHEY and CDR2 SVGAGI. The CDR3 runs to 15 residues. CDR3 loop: CASSLGTGVPNEQFF. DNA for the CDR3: TGTGCCAGCAGCCTCGGGACAGGGGTGCCTAATGAGCAGTTCTTC.

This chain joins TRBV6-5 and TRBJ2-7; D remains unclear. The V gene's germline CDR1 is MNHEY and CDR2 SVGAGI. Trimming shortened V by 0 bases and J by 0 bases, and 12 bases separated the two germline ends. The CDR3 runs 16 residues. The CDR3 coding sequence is TGTGCCAGCAGTTACTCAATTATAGAAAGCTCCTACGAGCAGTACTTC. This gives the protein CASSYSIIESSYEQYF.

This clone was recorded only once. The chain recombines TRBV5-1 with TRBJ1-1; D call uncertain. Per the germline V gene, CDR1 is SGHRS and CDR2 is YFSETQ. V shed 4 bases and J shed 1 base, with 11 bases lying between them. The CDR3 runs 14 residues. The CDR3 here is CASSERSRNTEAFF. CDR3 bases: TGCGCCAGCAGCGAGCGGAGCCGGAACACTGAAGCTTTCTTT.

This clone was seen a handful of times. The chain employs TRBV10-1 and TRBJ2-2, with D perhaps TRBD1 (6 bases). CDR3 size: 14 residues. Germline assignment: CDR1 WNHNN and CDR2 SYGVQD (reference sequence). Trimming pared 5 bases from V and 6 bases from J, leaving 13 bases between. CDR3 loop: CASSLQGRAGELFF. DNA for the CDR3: TGCGCCAGCAGTCTACAGGGTCGAGCCGGGGAGCTGTTTTTT.

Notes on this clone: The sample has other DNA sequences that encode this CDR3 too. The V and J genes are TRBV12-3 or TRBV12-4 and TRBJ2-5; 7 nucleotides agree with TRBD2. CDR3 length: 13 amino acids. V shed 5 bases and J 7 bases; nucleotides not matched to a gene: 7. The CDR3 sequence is CASSPRGVGTQYF. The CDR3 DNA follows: TGTGCCAGCAGTCCCCGGGGGGTTGGGACCCAGTACTTC.

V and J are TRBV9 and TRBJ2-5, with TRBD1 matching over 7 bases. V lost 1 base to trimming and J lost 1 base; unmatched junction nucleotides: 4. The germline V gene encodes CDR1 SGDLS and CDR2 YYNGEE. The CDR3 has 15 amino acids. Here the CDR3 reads CASSVSGTAQETQYF. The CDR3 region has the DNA TGTGCCAGCAGCGTATCTGGGACAGCCCAAGAGACCCAGTACTTC. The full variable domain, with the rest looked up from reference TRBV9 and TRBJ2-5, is DSGVTQTPKHLITATGQRVTLRCSPRSGDLSVYWYQQSLDQGLQFLIQYYNGEERAKGNILERFSAQQFPDLHSELNLSSLELGDSALYFCASSVSGTAQETQYFGPGTRLLVL.

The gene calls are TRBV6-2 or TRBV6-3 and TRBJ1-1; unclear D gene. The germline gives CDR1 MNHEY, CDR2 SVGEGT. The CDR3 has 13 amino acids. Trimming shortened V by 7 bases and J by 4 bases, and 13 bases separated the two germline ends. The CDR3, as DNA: TGTGCCAGCAACCCAACGGCAGGCACTGAAGCTTTCTTT. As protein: CASNPTAGTEAFF.

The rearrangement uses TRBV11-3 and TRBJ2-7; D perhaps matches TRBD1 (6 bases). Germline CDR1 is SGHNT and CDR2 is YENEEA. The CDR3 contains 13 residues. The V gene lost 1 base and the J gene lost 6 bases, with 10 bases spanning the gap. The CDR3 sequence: CASSLGVRGEQYF. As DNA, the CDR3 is TGTGCCAGCAGCTTAGGTGTCAGGGGCGAGCAGTACTTC. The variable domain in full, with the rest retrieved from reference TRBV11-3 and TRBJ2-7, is EAGVVQSPRYKIIEKKQPVAFWCNPISGHNTLYWYLQNLGQGPELLIRYENEEAVDDSQLPKDRFSAERLKGVDSTLKIQPAELGDSAVYLCASSLGVRGEQYFGPGTRLTVT.

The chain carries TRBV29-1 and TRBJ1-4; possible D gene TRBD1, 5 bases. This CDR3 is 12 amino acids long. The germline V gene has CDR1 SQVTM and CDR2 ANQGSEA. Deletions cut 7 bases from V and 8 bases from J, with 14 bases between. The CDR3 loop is CSATGGEEKLFF. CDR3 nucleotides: TGCAGCGCAACGGGGGGGGAAGAAAAACTGTTTTTT.

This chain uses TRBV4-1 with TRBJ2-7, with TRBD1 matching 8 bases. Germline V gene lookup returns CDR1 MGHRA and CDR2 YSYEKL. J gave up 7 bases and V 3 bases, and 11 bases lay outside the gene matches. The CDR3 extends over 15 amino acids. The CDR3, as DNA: TGCGCCAGCAGCCAGCGAAAGGACAGGGCCTGGGAGCAGTACTTC. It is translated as CASSQRKDRAWEQYF.

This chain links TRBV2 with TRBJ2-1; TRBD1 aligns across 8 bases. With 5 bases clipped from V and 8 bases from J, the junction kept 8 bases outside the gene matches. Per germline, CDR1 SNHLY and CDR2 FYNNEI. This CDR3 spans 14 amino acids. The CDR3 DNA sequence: TGTGCCAGCAGTCCCACGGACAGGGTCGATGAGCAGTTCTTC. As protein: CASSPTDRVDEQFF.

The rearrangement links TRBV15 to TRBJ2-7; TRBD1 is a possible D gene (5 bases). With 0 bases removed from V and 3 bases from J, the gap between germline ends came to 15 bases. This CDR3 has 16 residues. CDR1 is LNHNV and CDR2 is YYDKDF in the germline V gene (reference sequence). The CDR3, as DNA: TGTGCCACCAGCAGAGACACTTGGGGCCCGTACTACGAGCAGTACTTC. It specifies CATSRDTWGPYYEQYF.

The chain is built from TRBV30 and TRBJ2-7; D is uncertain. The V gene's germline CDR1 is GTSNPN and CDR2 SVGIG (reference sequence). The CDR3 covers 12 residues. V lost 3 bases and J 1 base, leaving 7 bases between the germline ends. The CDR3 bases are TGTGCCTGGAGCCAGGCGTCCTACGAGCAGTACTTC. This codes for CAWSQASYEQYF.